This T cell receptor (beta chain) was sequenced in a study of T cells in Graves' hyperthyroidism and ophthalmopathy. On this clonotype itself: Compared with germline, one end of the junction differs, possibly owing to a read error.

Regions amplified from RNA transcripts were the TCR beta CDR3 regions. Initially, a first-round RT-PCR of the TCR CDR3 employed the HTBI primer set. Each CDR3 protein gets one entry after TCRdb re-called the multiplex PCR reads with MiXCR. This table holds approximately 870,000 distinct CDR3 sequences, approximately 40% found once. CDR1 SGHVS and CDR2 FQNEAQ come from the germline V gene. The CDR3 runs to 13 residues. The V gene is TRBV7-8, the J gene TRBJ2-7; D unclear. The material sequenced was blood. This clonotype was obtained from a man between 18 and 35 years old with Graves' hyperthyroidism. As DNA, the CDR3 is TGCGCCAGCAGCCAAGACTCGGTCTCCGAGCAGTACTTC. Its translation: CASSQDSVSEQYF.